These T cell receptor beta chains were read from a single sample in a study of shared clonotypes between healthy human individuals. Here immunoSEQ multiplex PCR was the method, and the copy in TCRdb shows in-frame clones only, minus some. This table holds a few million clones, around nine tenths found once. The source material was naive CD4+ T cells sorted from blood. The receptor set was obtained from a man in his late teens or twenties in good health. CDR3s include the opening cysteine and the closing phenylalanine or tryptophan. The order of the fields is D gene, V gene, clone size, J gene, CDR3 protein, CDR3 DNA. The D gene is left open where the match is weak. Rows give clone size only sometimes, using once, few, many, or a class for an expanded clone.

>-|TRBV30|-|TRBJ2-7
CAWRSSGSGRYEQYF
TGTGCCTGGAGAAGCTCAGGTAGCGGCCGCTACGAGCAGTACTTC
>-|TRBV28|-|TRBJ1-3
CASTSLHHGNTIYF
TGTGCCAGCACCTCGCTCCACCATGGAAACACCATATATTTT
>-|TRBV2|-|TRBJ2-7
CASSEGVRGEQYF
TGTGCCAGCAGTGAAGGGGTCCGTGGCGAGCAGTACTTC
>TRBD1|TRBV5-1|-|TRBJ1-2
CASSLGQGAGGYTF
TGCGCCAGCAGCTTGGGACAGGGGGCAGGCGGCTACACCTTC
>-|TRBV30|-|TRBJ2-7
CAWSPRGEQYF
TGTGCCTGGAGTCCACGGGGGGAGCAGTACTTC
>-|TRBV5-1|-|TRBJ1-3
CASSLFGLSGNTIYF
TGCGCCAGCAGCTTGTTTGGGCTCTCTGGAAACACCATATATTTT
>-|TRBV7-2|-|TRBJ1-5
CASSLGTLVSGPQHF
TGTGCCAGCAGCTTAGGAACCCTGGTCTCAGGGCCCCAGCATTTT
>-|TRBV5-1|-|TRBJ1-4
CASSLSAQTGEKLFF
TGCGCCAGCAGCTTATCGGCACAGACGGGCGAAAAACTGTTTTTT
>TRBD2|TRBV13|-|TRBJ2-3
CASSLGTSGGTDTQYF
TGTGCCAGCAGCCTCGGGACTAGCGGGGGGACAGATACGCAGTATTTT
>-|TRBV11-2|-|TRBJ2-5
CASSWRGRETQYF
TGTGCCAGCAGCTGGAGGGGTCGGGAGACCCAGTACTTC
>-|TRBV11-2|-|TRBJ1-4
CASSLVLPGTYPNNEKLFF
TGTGCCAGCAGCTTAGTATTACCTGGGACCTACCCTAATAATGAAAAACTGTTTTTT
>TRBD2|TRBV6-4|-|TRBJ2-2
CASRGLAGEPGELFF
TGTGCCAGCAGGGGACTAGCGGGAGAACCCGGGGAGCTGTTTTTT
>TRBD1|TRBV5-1|-|TRBJ1-4
CASSGQGTNEKLFF
TGCGCCAGCAGCGGACAGGGAACTAATGAAAAACTGTTTTTT
>-|TRBV9|-|TRBJ2-7
CASSVGGGTEQYF
TGTGCCAGCAGCGTAGGAGGAGGGACCGAGCAGTACTTC
>-|TRBV28|-|TRBJ1-4
CASRHRPGGEKLFF
TGTGCCAGCAGGCACAGGCCTGGGGGTGAAAAACTGTTTTTT
>-|TRBV7-3|-|TRBJ1-1
CASSLNSGTENEAFF
TGTGCCAGCAGCTTAAACAGTGGGACGGAAAATGAAGCTTTCTTT
>-|TRBV19|once|TRBJ1-4
CASSPRNVATNEKLFF
TGTGCCAGTAGTCCGAGGAACGTTGCAACTAATGAAAAACTGTTTTTT
>-|TRBV6-1|-|TRBJ1-5
CASSQNRNYQPQHF
TGTGCCAGCAGTCAAAACAGAAATTATCAGCCCCAGCATTTT
>TRBD1|TRBV12-5|-|TRBJ2-3
CASGLGQGWSTDTQYF
TGTGCTAGTGGTTTGGGACAGGGTTGGAGCACAGATACGCAGTATTTT
>TRBD2|TRBV2|-|TRBJ2-3
CASRLAGVDTQYF
TGTGCCAGTCGACTAGCGGGAGTAGATACGCAGTATTTT
>TRBD1|TRBV5-6|-|TRBJ2-5
CASSLRTGGAETQYF
TGTGCCAGCAGCCTCCGGACAGGGGGCGCAGAGACCCAGTACTTC
>TRBD2|TRBV30|-|TRBJ2-7
CAWTTRGLAGVSYEQYF
TGTGCCTGGACTACACGAGGACTAGCGGGGGTCTCCTACGAGCAGTACTTC
>-|TRBV4-3|-|TRBJ2-4
CASSPGIQYF
TGCGCCAGCAGCCCTGGAATTCAGTACTTC
>TRBD2|TRBV7-2|-|TRBJ2-3
CASSPLTSGDSTDTQYF
TGTGCCAGCAGCCCCCTGACTAGCGGGGACTCCACAGATACGCAGTATTTT
>TRBD2|TRBV4-2|-|TRBJ2-7
CASSQEISGGGQYF
TGTGCCAGCAGCCAAGAGATTAGCGGGGGGGGGCAGTACTTC
>-|TRBV10-2|-|TRBJ2-7
CASSVGPVYEQYF
TGCGCCAGCAGTGTCGGACCCGTCTACGAGCAGTACTTC
>-|TRBV9|few|TRBJ2-7
CASSVEQGSEQYF
TGTGCCAGCAGCGTAGAGCAGGGGAGCGAGCAGTACTTC
>TRBD1|TRBV5-1|-|TRBJ1-2
CASSGTGGEGYGYTF
TGCGCCAGCAGCGGGACAGGGGGCGAAGGGTATGGCTACACCTTC
>TRBD1|TRBV30|-|TRBJ1-5
CAWSVGTGPAPQHF
TGTGCCTGGAGTGTAGGGACAGGCCCGGCGCCCCAGCATTTT
>-|TRBV5-5|-|TRBJ2-3
CASSLKGVYGGDTQYF
TGTGCCAGCAGCTTGAAAGGGGTGTATGGTGGAGATACGCAGTATTTT
>TRBD1|TRBV10-1|once|TRBJ2-2
CASSEVAGGNGELFF
TGCGCCAGCAGTGAGGTGGCAGGGGGTAACGGGGAGCTGTTTTTT
>-|TRBV4-1|once|TRBJ1-5
CASSQTGRDQPQHF
TGCGCCAGCAGCCAAACAGGGCGAGATCAGCCCCAGCATTTT
>TRBD2|TRBV29-1|-|TRBJ2-3
CSVNKRDSTDTQYF
TGCAGCGTTAATAAGCGGGATAGCACAGATACGCAGTATTTT
>TRBD1|TRBV29-1|-|TRBJ2-3
CSAAGTGGPSDTQYF
TGCAGCGCCGCCGGGACAGGGGGCCCCTCAGATACGCAGTATTTT
>TRBD2|TRBV19|-|TRBJ2-3
CASKRLAGGQDTQYF
TGTGCCAGTAAGAGGCTAGCGGGAGGCCAGGATACGCAGTATTTT
>-|TRBV10-2|-|TRBJ2-1
CASSEVNEQFF
TGCGCCAGCAGTGAGGTAAATGAGCAGTTCTTC
>-|TRBV5-6|-|TRBJ1-4
CASSLLKGKEKLFF
TGTGCCAGCAGCTTGTTAAAGGGGAAAGAAAAACTGTTTTTT
>-|TRBV18|-|TRBJ2-7
CASSPGLPNEQYF
TGTGCCAGCTCACCAGGGCTCCCGAACGAGCAGTACTTC
>TRBD1|TRBV6-5|few|TRBJ1-6
CASRGQGGNSPLHF
TGTGCCAGCAGGGGACAGGGAGGTAATTCACCCCTCCACTTT
>TRBD1|TRBV7-2|-|TRBJ2-1
CASSFTGTGIGNEQFF
TGTGCCAGCAGCTTCACCGGGACAGGGATAGGTAATGAGCAGTTCTTC
>-|TRBV7-2|-|TRBJ2-2
CASSLVQATGELFF
TGTGCCAGCAGCTTAGTCCAGGCCACCGGGGAGCTGTTTTTT
>-|TRBV5-8|-|TRBJ2-3
CASSLGGTDTQYF
TGTGCCAGCAGCTTGGGTGGTACAGATACGCAGTATTTT
>-|TRBV5-6|-|TRBJ1-1
CASSLGAIRVVNTEAFF
TGTGCCAGCAGCTTGGGGGCCATCCGAGTCGTGAACACTGAAGCTTTCTTT